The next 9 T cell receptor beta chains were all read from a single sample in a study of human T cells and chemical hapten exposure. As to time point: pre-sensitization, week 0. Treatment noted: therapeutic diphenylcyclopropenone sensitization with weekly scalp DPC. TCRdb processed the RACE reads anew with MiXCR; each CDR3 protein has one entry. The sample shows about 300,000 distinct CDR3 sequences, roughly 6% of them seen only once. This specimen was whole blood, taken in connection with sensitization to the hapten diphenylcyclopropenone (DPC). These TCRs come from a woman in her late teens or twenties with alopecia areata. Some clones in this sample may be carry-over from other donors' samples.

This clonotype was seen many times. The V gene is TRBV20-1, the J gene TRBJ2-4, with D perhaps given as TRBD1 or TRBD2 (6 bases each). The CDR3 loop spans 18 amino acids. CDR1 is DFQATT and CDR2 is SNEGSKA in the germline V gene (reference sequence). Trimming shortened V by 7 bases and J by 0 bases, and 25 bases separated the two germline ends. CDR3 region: CSGRLQGPGESAKNIQYF. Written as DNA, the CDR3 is TGCAGTGGCCGATTACAGGGCCCGGGGGAGTCAGCCAAAAACATTCAGTACTTC.

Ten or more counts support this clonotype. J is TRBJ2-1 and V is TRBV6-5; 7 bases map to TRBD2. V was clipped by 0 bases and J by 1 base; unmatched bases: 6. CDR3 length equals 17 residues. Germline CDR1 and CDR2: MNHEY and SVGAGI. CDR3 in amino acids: CASSYSMGGVSYNEQFF. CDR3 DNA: TGTGCCAGCAGTTACTCGATGGGGGGGGTGTCCTACAATGAGCAGTTCTTC.

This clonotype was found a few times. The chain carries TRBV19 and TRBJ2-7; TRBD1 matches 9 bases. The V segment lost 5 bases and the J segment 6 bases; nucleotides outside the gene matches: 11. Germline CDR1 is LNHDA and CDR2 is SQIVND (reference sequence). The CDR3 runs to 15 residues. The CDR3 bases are TGTGCCAGTAGTTATCGCCGGGACAGGGAAACCGAGCAGTACTTC. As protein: CASSYRRDRETEQYF.

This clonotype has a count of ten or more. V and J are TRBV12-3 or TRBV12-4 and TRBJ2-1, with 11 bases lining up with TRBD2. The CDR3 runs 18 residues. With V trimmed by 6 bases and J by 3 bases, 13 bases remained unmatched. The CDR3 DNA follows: TGTGCCAGCAGCAATCCGACTAGCGGGGTGAGGTACTACAATGAGCAGTTCTTC. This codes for CASSNPTSGVRYYNEQFF.

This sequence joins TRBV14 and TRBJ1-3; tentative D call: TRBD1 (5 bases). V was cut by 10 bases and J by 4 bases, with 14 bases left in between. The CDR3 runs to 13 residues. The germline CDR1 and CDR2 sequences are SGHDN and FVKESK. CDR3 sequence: CATRWGSGNTIYF. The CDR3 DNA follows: TGTGCCACCCGTTGGGGCTCGGGAAACACCATATATTTT.

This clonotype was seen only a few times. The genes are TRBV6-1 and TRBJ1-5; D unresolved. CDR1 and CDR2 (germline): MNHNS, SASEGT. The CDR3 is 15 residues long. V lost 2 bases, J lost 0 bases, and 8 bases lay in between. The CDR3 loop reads CASSEMVYSNQPQHF. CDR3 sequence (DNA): TGTGCCAGCAGTGAAATGGTTTATAGCAATCAGCCCCAGCATTTT.

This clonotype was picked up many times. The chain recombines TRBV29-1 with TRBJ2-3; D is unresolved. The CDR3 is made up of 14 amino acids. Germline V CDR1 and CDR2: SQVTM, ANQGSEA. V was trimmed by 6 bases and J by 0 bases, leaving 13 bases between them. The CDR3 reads CSVATWDSTDTQYF. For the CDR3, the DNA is TGCAGCGTCGCAACCTGGGATAGCACAGATACGCAGTATTTT.

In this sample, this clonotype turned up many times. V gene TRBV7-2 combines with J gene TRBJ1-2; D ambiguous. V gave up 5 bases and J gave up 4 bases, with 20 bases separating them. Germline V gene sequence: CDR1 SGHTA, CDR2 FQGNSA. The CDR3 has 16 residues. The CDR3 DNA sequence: TGTGCCAGCAGCCCCCAGGATCTTAGGCCCCTCTATGGCTACACCTTC. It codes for CASSPQDLRPLYGYTF.

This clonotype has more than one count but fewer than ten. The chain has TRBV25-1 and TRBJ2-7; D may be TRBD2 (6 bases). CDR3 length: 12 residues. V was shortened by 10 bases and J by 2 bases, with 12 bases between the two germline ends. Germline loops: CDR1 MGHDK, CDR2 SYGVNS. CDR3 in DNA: TGTGCCACCGGGGGTCCAACCTACGAGCAGTACTTC. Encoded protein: CATGGPTYEQYF.